This entry features one T cell receptor (beta chain) sequence. This specimen belongs to a study of T cell repertoires in cytomegalovirus infection. In TCRdb, the reads were re-called with MiXCR into one record per CDR3 protein. The sample consists of hundreds of thousands of distinct CDR3 sequences, roughly a third of them appearing once. Per germline, CDR1 MNHEY and CDR2 SVGAGI. The CDR3 is 19 amino acids. With 0 bases removed from V and 2 bases from J, the gap between germline ends came to 22 bases. The rearrangement uses TRBV6-5 and TRBJ1-1; D possibly corresponds to TRBD1 (5 bases). Sequencing was done on a sample of PBMCs. The sequence was obtained from a human donor in good health (CMV status not recorded). Some clones in this sample may be carry-over from other donors' samples. CDR3 amino acids: CASSYSHPLPGRINTEAFF. CDR3 DNA sequence: TGTGCCAGCAGTTACTCGCACCCCCTCCCGGGGCGGATAAACACTGAAGCTTTCTTT.